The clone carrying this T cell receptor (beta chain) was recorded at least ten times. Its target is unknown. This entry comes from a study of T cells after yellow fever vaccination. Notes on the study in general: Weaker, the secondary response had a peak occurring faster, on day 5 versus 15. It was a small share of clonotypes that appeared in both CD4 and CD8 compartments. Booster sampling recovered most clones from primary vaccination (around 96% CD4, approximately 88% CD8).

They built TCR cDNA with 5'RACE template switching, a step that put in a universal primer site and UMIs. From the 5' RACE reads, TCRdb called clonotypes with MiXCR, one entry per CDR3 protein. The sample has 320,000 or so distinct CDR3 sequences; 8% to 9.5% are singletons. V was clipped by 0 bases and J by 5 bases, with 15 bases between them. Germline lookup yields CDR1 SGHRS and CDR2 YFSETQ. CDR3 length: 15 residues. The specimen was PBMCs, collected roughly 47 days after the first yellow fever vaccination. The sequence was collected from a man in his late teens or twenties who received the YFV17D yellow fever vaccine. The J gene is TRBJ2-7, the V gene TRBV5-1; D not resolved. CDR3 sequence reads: CASSLGAGFDDEQYF. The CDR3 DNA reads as TGCGCCAGCAGCTTGGGGGCCGGGTTCGACGACGAGCAGTACTTC.